One and the same sample provided the 5 T cell receptor beta chains below, sequenced in a study of blood T cell repertoires in COVID-19. Data came from immunoSEQ multiplex PCR; TCRdb stores just in-frame clones and leaves some out. The data hold about 390,000 clones, with around 87% observed a single time. Sample: peripheral blood. The source of these receptors is a woman aged 60 to 75 with COVID-19, enrolled during active disease.

This chain connects TRBV7-3 to TRBJ2-2; TRBD1 agrees at 7 bases. This CDR3 comprises 15 residues. V trimming: 3 bases; J trimming: 2 bases; junction bases outside the gene matches: 3. The germline gives CDR1 SGHTA, CDR2 FQGTGA. CDR3 DNA: TGTGCCAGCAGCTTTAAAGGGGGCAACACCGGGGAGCTGTTTTTT. This gives the protein CASSFKGGNTGELFF.

This chain joins TRBV5-1 and TRBJ2-3, with 12 bases identical to TRBD2. V dropped 4 bases and J dropped 3; count of bases not matched to a gene: 9. This CDR3 comprises 17 residues. From germline, CDR1 is SGHRS and CDR2 YFSETQ. This CDR3 is CASSGSLAGGLTDTQYF. CDR3 coding DNA: TGCGCCAGCAGCGGATCTCTAGCGGGGGGGTTAACAGATACGCAGTATTTT.

This sequence joins TRBV5-4 and TRBJ2-2, with a weak D call TRBD1 (5 bases). In germline, CDR1 is SGHNT, CDR2 YYREEE (reference sequence). CDR3 length: 14 amino acids. V lost 4 bases and J lost 3, with 10 bases in between. The CDR3 spells CASSRDRHTGELFF. In DNA form, the CDR3 reads TGTGCCAGCAGCCGCGACAGACACACCGGGGAGCTGTTTTTT.

This chain links TRBV5-1 with TRBJ2-7; 11 bases are shared with TRBD1. From germline, CDR1 is SGHRS and CDR2 YFSETQ. Germline trimming cut 0 bases from V and 9 bases from J; bases unmatched to any gene: 5. The CDR3 consists of 14 residues. CDR3 DNA sequence: TGCGCCAGCAGCTTGGTGGGACAGGGGGACGGGCAGTACTTC. This sequence encodes CASSLVGQGDGQYF.

The gene calls are TRBV7-6 and TRBJ2-7; D possibly corresponds to TRBD2 (6 bases). The CDR3 covers 16 residues. V was pared by 2 bases and J by 0 bases, with 14 bases between. Germline V CDR1 and CDR2: SGHVS, FNYEAQ. Here the CDR3 reads CASSLTGTPGSYEQYF. The CDR3 DNA is TGTGCCAGCAGCTTAACCGGGACTCCAGGCTCCTACGAGCAGTACTTC.